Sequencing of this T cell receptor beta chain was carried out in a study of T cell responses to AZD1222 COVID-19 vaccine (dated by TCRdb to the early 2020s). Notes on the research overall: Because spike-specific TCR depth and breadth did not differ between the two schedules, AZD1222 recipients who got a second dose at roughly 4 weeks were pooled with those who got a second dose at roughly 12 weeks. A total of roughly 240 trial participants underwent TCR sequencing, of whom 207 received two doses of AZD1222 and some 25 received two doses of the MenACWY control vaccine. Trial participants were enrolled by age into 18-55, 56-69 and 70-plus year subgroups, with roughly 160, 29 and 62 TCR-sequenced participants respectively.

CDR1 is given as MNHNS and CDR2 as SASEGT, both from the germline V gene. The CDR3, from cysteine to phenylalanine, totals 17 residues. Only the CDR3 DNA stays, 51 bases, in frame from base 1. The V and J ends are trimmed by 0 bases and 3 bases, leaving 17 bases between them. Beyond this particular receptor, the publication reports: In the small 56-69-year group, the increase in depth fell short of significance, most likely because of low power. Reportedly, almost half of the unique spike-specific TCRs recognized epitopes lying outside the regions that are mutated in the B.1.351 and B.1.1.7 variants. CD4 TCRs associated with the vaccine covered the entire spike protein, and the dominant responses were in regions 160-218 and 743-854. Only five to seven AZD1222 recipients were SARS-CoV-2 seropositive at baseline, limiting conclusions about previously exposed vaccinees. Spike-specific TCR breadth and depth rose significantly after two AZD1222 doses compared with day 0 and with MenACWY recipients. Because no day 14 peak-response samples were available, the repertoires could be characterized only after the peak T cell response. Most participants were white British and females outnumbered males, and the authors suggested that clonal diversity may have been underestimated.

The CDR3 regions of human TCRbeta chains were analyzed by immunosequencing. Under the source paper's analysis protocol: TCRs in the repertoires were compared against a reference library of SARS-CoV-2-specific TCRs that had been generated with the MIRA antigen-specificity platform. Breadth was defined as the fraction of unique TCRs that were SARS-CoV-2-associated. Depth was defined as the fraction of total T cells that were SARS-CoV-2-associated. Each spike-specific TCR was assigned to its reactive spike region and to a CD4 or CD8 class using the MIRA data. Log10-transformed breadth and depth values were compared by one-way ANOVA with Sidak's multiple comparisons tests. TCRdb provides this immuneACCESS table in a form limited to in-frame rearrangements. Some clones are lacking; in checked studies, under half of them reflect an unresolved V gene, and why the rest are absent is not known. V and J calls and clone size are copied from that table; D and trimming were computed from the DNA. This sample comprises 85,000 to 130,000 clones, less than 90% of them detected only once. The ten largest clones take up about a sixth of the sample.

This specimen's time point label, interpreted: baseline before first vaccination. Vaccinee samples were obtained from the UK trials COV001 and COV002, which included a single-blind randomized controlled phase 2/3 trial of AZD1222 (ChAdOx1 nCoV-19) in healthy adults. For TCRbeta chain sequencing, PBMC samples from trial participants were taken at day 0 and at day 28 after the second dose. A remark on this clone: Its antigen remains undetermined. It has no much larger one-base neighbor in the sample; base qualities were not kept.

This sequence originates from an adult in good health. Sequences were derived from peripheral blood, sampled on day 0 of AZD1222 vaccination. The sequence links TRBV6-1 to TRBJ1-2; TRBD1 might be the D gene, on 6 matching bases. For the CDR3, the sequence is CASSEAERHRADYGYTF. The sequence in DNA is TGTGCCAGCAGTGAAGCAGAACGACACAGGGCTGACTATGGCTACACCTTC.